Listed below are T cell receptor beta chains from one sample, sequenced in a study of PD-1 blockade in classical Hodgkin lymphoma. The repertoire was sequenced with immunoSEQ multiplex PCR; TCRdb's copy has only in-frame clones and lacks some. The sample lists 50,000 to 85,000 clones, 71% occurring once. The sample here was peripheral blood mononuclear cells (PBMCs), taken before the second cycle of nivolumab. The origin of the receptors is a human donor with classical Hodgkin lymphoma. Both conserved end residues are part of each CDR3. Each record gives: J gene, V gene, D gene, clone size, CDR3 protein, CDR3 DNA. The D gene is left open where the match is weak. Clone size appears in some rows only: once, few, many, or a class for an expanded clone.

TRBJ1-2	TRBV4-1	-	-	CASSHLGRNEGYTF	TGCGCCAGCAGCCACCTTGGGCGGAACGAAGGCTACACCTTC
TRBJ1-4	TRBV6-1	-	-	CASSTSTVKLFF	TGTGCCAGCAGTACCTCGACAGTAAAACTGTTTTTT
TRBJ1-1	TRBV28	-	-	CASSPPGNTEAFF	TGTGCCAGCAGTCCCCCAGGGAACACTGAAGCTTTCTTT
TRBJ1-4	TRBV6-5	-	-	CASSYRFGGAGEKLFF	TGTGCCAGCAGTTACCGTTTCGGGGGGGCTGGGGAAAAACTGTTTTTT
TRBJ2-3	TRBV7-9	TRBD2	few	CASSGPGTSGRTDTQYF	TGTGCCAGCAGCGGCCCCGGGACTAGCGGGAGAACAGATACGCAGTATTTT
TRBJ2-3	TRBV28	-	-	CASSPEADTQYF	TGTGCCAGCAGTCCAGAAGCAGATACGCAGTATTTT
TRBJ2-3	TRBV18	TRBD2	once	CASSRRVEAGDRPDTQYF	TGTGCCAGCTCCCGCAGGGTTGAAGCGGGAGACCGCCCCGATACGCAGTATTTT
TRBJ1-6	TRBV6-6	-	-	CASSYSSGYNSPLHF	TGTGCCAGCAGTTACTCCTCGGGGTATAATTCACCCCTCCACTTT
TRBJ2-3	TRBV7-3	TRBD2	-	CASSLAGGLDTQYF	TGTGCCAGCAGCCTAGCGGGGGGGCTAGATACGCAGTATTTT
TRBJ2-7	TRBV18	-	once	CASSPYRVQRGSDEQYF	TGTGCCAGCTCACCCTACAGGGTTCAACGGGGGAGCGACGAGCAGTACTTC
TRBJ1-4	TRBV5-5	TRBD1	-	CASSLQGAGRVEKLFF	TGTGCCAGCAGCCTACAGGGGGCGGGAAGAGTGGAAAAACTGTTTTTT
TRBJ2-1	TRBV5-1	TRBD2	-	CASSLMASGSGPHEQFF	TGCGCCAGCAGCTTGATGGCTAGCGGGAGTGGACCGCATGAGCAGTTCTTC
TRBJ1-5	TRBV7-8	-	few	CASSSWTDQPQHF	TGTGCCAGCAGCTCCTGGACCGATCAGCCCCAGCATTTT
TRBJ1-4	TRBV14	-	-	CASSQDPGPEKLFF	TGTGCCAGCAGCCAAGATCCGGGGCCGGAAAAACTGTTTTTT
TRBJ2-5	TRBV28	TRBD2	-	CASSPPPVGGEKETQYF	TGTGCCAGCAGTCCCCCTCCCGTTGGGGGGGAAAAAGAGACCCAGTACTTC
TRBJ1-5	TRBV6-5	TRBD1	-	CAPRQGGNQPQHF	TGTGCCCCCCGACAGGGTGGCAATCAGCCCCAGCATTTT
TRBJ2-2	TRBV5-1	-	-	CASSLGDSGELFF	TGCGCCAGCAGCTTGGGGGACTCCGGGGAGCTGTTTTTT
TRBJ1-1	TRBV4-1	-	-	CASSQLGGGTEAFF	TGCGCCAGCAGCCAACTGGGGGGGGGCACTGAAGCTTTCTTT
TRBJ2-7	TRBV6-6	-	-	CASSQTSYEQYF	TGTGCCAGCAGTCAGACCTCCTACGAGCAGTACTTC
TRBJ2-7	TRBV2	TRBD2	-	CASSGTSGNEQYF	TGTGCCAGCAGCGGGACTAGCGGGAACGAGCAGTACTTC
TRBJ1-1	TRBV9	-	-	CASSVGPGMNTEAFF	TGTGCCAGCAGCGTAGGTCCGGGGATGAACACTGAAGCTTTCTTT
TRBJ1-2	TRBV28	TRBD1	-	CASRAGQPNGYTF	TGTGCCAGCAGAGCGGGACAGCCAAATGGCTACACCTTC
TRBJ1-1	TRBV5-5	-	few	CASSLFAGLPTEAFF	TGTGCCAGCAGCTTGTTCGCAGGCCTCCCGACTGAAGCTTTCTTT
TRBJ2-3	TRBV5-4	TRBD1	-	CASKKGTGAADTQYF	TGTGCCAGCAAGAAAGGGACAGGGGCCGCAGATACGCAGTATTTT
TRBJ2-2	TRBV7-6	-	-	CASSYRTLGTGELFF	TGTGCCAGCAGCTACAGGACTTTAGGGACCGGGGAGCTGTTTTTT
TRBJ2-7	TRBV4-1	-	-	CASSQGPFYEQYF	TGCGCCAGCAGCCAAGGTCCCTTCTACGAGCAGTACTTC
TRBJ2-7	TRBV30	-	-	CAWSEGDYEQYF	TGTGCCTGGAGTGAAGGGGACTACGAGCAGTACTTC
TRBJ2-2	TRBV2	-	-	CASTRDGPTGELFF	TGTGCCAGCACCAGGGACGGCCCAACCGGGGAGCTGTTTTTT
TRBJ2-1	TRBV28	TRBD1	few	CASSPRDGQGRNEQFF	TGTGCCAGCAGTCCAAGGGACGGACAGGGGAGGAATGAGCAGTTCTTC
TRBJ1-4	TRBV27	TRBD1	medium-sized	CASSLTTGVNEKLFF	TGTGCCAGCAGTTTAACGACAGGGGTTAATGAAAAACTGTTTTTT
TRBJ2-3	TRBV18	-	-	CASSIEDTQYF	TGTGCCAGCTCAATCGAAGATACGCAGTATTTT
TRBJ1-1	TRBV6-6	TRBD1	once	CASSGQGAIAFF	TGTGCCAGCAGCGGACAGGGGGCTATAGCTTTCTTT
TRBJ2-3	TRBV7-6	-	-	CASSLGRLRAGETQYF	TGTGCCAGCAGCTTAGGTCGTTTGAGGGCGGGCGAGACGCAGTATTTT
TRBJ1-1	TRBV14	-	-	CASSQRKRLDTEAFF	TGTGCCAGCAGCCAAAGGAAGAGGCTAGACACTGAAGCTTTCTTT
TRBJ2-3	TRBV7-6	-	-	CASSSPAGAGADTQYF	TGTGCCAGCAGCTCCCCCGCGGGGGCTGGGGCAGATACGCAGTATTTT
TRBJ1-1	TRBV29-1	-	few	CSVVLNTEAFF	TGCAGCGTTGTATTGAACACTGAAGCTTTCTTT
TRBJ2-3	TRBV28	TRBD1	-	CASSGTGQGGDTQYF	TGTGCCAGCAGTGGAACCGGACAGGGTGGAGATACGCAGTATTTT
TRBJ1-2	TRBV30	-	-	CAWSRTLGYTF	TGTGCCTGGAGTCGGACATTAGGCTACACCTTC
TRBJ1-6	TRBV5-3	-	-	CARSLDRSSPLHF	TGTGCCAGAAGCTTGGACAGAAGTTCACCCCTCCACTTT
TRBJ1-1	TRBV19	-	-	CASSIARTLNTEAFF	TGTGCCAGTAGTATCGCGAGGACCTTGAACACTGAAGCTTTCTTT
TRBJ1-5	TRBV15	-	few	CATSRETVQPQHF	TGTGCCACCAGCAGAGAGACGGTTCAGCCCCAGCATTTT
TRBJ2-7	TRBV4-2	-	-	CASSQDWTGSSYEQYF	TGTGCCAGCAGCCAAGATTGGACGGGGAGCTCCTACGAGCAGTACTTC
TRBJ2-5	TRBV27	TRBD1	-	CASSLGTGLGTQYF	TGTGCCAGCAGTTTAGGGACAGGGTTGGGGACCCAGTACTTC
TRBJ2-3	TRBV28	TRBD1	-	CASSLGQDRTDTQYF	TGTGCCAGCAGCCTGGGACAGGATCGGACAGATACGCAGTATTTT
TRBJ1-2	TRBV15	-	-	CATSTVRGNYGYTF	TGTGCCACCAGCACCGTCCGGGGAAACTATGGCTACACCTTC
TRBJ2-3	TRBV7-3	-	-	CASSFSGSTFDTQYF	TGTGCCAGCAGCTTTTCAGGGTCCACGTTCGATACGCAGTATTTT
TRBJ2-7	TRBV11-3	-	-	CASSLVRGAPYEQYF	TGTGCCAGCAGCTTAGTAAGGGGGGCCCCCTACGAGCAGTACTTC
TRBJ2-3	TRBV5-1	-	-	CASSLVFLADTQYF	TGCGCCAGCAGCTTGGTCTTCCTGGCCGATACGCAGTATTTT
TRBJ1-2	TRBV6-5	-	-	CASSRGGRNYGYTF	TGTGCCAGCAGTCGAGGTGGGCGGAACTATGGCTACACCTTC
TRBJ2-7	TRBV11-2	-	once	CASRPGTSYEQYF	TGTGCCAGCAGACCCGGGACTTCCTACGAGCAGTACTTC
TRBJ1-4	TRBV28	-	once	CASGYATNEKLFF	TGTGCCAGCGGCTACGCAACTAATGAAAAACTGTTTTTT
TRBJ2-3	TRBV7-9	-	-	CASSLGGGGPDTQYF	TGTGCCAGCAGCTTAGGGGGCGGGGGCCCAGATACGCAGTATTTT
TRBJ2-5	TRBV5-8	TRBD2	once	CASSLPGLEETQYF	TGTGCCAGCAGCCTCCCGGGACTAGAGGAGACCCAGTACTTC
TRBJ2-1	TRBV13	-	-	CASSFPRGNNEQFF	TGTGCCAGCAGCTTTCCGAGGGGGAACAATGAGCAGTTCTTC
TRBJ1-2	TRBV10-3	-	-	CAISEQELSSYGYTF	TGTGCCATCAGTGAGCAGGAGCTCTCTTCCTATGGCTACACCTTC
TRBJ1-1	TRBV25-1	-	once	CASSEQAYEAFF	TGTGCCAGCAGTGAACAGGCCTATGAAGCTTTCTTT
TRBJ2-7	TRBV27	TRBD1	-	CASSSDRGVSLLSYEQYF	TGTGCCAGCAGTTCTGACAGGGGAGTGAGCCTACTGAGCTACGAGCAGTACTTC
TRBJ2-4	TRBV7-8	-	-	CASSLGPDGAKNIQYF	TGTGCCAGCAGCTTAGGACCCGATGGGGCCAAAAACATTCAGTACTTC
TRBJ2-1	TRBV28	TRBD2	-	CASSLAGGSSGEQFF	TGTGCCAGCAGTTTAGCGGGAGGGTCGTCGGGTGAGCAGTTCTTC
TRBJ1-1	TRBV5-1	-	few	CASSLSPIMNTEAFF	TGCGCCAGCAGCTTGTCGCCGATCATGAACACTGAAGCTTTCTTT